The next 25 T cell receptor beta chains were all read from a single sample in a study of Ad26.COV2.S vaccination and SARS-CoV-2 variants. Treatment reported: approximately 18 received Ad26.COV2.S at low or high dose, single or two shots; several received placebo; per-sample allocation not given. Sample collection was performed on day 63 after the first vaccine or placebo injection. Produced via immunoSEQ multiplex PCR; TCRdb's table is partial and in-frame only. The sample consists of roughly 320,000 clones, around 83% of them appearing once. The sample consisted of peripheral blood, taken in a trial of Ad26.COV2.S vaccine versus placebo. The source is a person between 18 and 59 years old who received the Ad26.COV2.S COVID-19 vaccine or a placebo.

The rearrangement joins TRBV6-2 or TRBV6-3 to TRBJ2-3; TRBD2 matches at 8 bases. The CDR3 covers 15 residues. J lost 0 bases, V lost 4 bases, and 3 bases had no gene match. Germline-derived CDR1 and CDR2 are MNHEY and SVGEGT. The CDR3 loop is CASSSGRASTDTQYF. As DNA, the CDR3 is TGTGCCAGCAGTTCCGGGAGGGCTAGCACAGATACGCAGTATTTT.

In this sample, this clone turned up a few times. This chain connects TRBV13 to TRBJ2-4, with TRBD1 matching 9 bases. Trimming took 4 bases from V and 2 from J; bases not matched to a gene: 9. In germline, CDR1 is PRHDT, CDR2 FYEKMQ (reference sequence). The CDR3 spans 17 residues. The CDR3 region is CASSSSGTGLTKNIQYF. The CDR3 nucleotides are TGTGCCAGCAGCTCGTCCGGGACAGGGCTAACCAAAAACATTCAGTACTTC.

This clone was counted a single time. V and J are TRBV7-6 and TRBJ1-1; 8 positions match TRBD1. Per germline, CDR1 SGHVS and CDR2 FNYEAQ. The CDR3 runs 15 residues. The J segment lost 0 bases and the V segment lost 3 bases, leaving 3 bases of the junction unmatched. CDR3 sequence: CASSFGQGMNTEAFF. The CDR3 DNA sequence: TGTGCCAGCAGCTTCGGACAGGGCATGAACACTGAAGCTTTCTTT. The full variable domain, with the rest looked up from reference TRBV7-6 and TRBJ1-1, is GAGVSQSPRYKVTKRGQDVALRCDPISGHVSLYWYRQALGQGPEFLTYFNYEAQQDKSGLPNDRFSAERPEGSISTLTIQRTEQRDSAMYRCASSFGQGMNTEAFFGQGTRLTVV.

The V and J genes are TRBV3-1 (or the pseudogene TRBV3-2) and TRBJ1-2; tentative D call: TRBD1 (5 bases). CDR3 length equals 12 residues. Germline V gene lookup returns CDR1 LGHDT and CDR2 YNNKEL (reference sequence). V was shortened by 7 bases and J by 7 bases, with 13 bases between the two germline ends. The CDR3 region is CASTTGAGGYTF. The DNA of the CDR3 is TGTGCCAGCACCACAGGAGCGGGTGGCTACACCTTC.

V and J are TRBV27 and TRBJ1-5; tentative D call: TRBD1 (6 bases). Per germline, CDR1 MNHEY and CDR2 SMNVEV (reference sequence). CDR3 length: 15 residues. The V gene lost 6 bases and the J gene lost 2 bases, with 14 bases spanning the gap. The CDR3 DNA reads TGTGCCAGCAGGAAACAGGGTGTGGGCAATCAGCCCCAGCATTTT. Protein sequence: CASRKQGVGNQPQHF.

J is TRBJ2-5 and V is TRBV5-4, with D unclear. This CDR3 region has 13 residues. Germline V gene sequence: CDR1 SGHNT, CDR2 YYREEE (reference sequence). The V end was cut by 7 bases, the J end by 2 bases, with 12 bases between. CDR3 nucleotides: TGTGCCAGCGGGCCTATGGGGCAAGAGACCCAGTACTTC. Its protein product is CASGPMGQETQYF.

This clone has just a few counts. The genes are TRBV10-3 and TRBJ2-2; D is ambiguous. Germline loops: CDR1 ENHRY, CDR2 SYGVKD. This CDR3 has 12 residues. V shed 8 bases and J shed 7 bases, with 11 bases lying between them. The chain's CDR3 is CAISLAIGELFF. In nucleotides, the CDR3 is TGTGCCATCTCTTTGGCAATCGGGGAGCTGTTTTTT.

This clone was counted a single time. The chain recombines TRBV14 with TRBJ1-4, with D possibly matching TRBD1 (5 bases). CDR1 and CDR2 (germline): SGHDN, FVKESK. CDR3 length equals 16 residues. V lost 0 bases and J lost 3, with 11 bases in between. The CDR3 DNA sequence: TGTGCCAGCAGCCAAGATCTCAGGACACCTAATGAAAAACTGTTTTTT. It is translated as CASSQDLRTPNEKLFF.

The count of this clone is one. The chain employs TRBV27 and TRBJ1-5; 7 nucleotides agree with TRBD1. The CDR3 contains 14 residues. Germline V CDR1 and CDR2: MNHEY, SMNVEV (reference sequence). V was clipped by 3 bases and J by 2 bases; unmatched bases: 1. The CDR3 DNA reads as TGTGCCAGCAGTTTTACAGGGGGCAATCAGCCCCAGCATTTT. This sequence encodes CASSFTGGNQPQHF.

This sequence joins TRBV19 and TRBJ1-5; a weak D match, TRBD1 (6 bases). V was clipped by 4 bases and J by 4 bases, with 29 bases between them. The CDR3 extends over 20 amino acids. Per germline, CDR1 LNHDA and CDR2 SQIVND (reference sequence). CDR3 nucleotide sequence: TGTGCCAGTAGTAGTTTCATAGCGGGGGCGAGATATGGGGGGAATCAGCCCCAGCATTTT. Protein product: CASSSFIAGARYGGNQPQHF.

The chain is built from TRBV4-1 and TRBJ1-4, with TRBD1 matching over 7 bases. Per germline, CDR1 MGHRA and CDR2 YSYEKL. V lost 2 bases to trimming and J lost 8 bases; unmatched junction nucleotides: 8. The CDR3 is 15 residues long. CDR3 amino acids: CASSQPDRVGEKLFF. The DNA of the CDR3 is TGCGCCAGCAGCCAACCCGACAGGGTCGGAGAAAAACTGTTTTTT.

The V and J genes are TRBV15 and TRBJ2-3, with TRBD2 identical over 11 bases. J lost 4 bases, V lost 3 bases, and 9 bases had no gene match. This CDR3 region has 17 residues. CDR1 is LNHNV, CDR2 YYDKDF, per germline (reference sequence). The CDR3 reads CATSSGLTSGEADTQYF. The CDR3, as DNA: TGTGCCACCAGCAGCGGCTTGACTAGCGGGGAGGCAGATACGCAGTATTTT.

The chain recombines TRBV2 with TRBJ1-5; a weak D match, TRBD1 (5 bases). Germline V gene data show CDR1 as SNHLY and CDR2 as FYNNEI. CDR3 length: 14 amino acids. V was trimmed by 4 bases and J by 0 bases, leaving 7 bases between them. The CDR3 DNA is TGTGCCAGCAGTGTGGACAATAGCAATCAGCCCCAGCATTTT. Translated, it gives CASSVDNSNQPQHF. The whole variable domain, filled in from reference TRBV2 and TRBJ1-5, reads EPEVTQTPSHQVTQMGQEVILRCVPISNHLYFYWYRQILGQKVEFLVSFYNNEISEKSEIFDDQFSVERPDGSNFTLKIRSTKLEDSAMYFCASSVDNSNQPQHFGDGTRLSIL.

V gene TRBV7-2 combines with J gene TRBJ1-1; D is unclear. CDR1 and CDR2 (germline): SGHTA, FQGNSA. Trimming left V 2 bases short and J 0 bases short, with 10 bases between. CDR3 length: 15 residues. CDR3 sequence: CASSLISRMNTEAFF. For the CDR3, the DNA is TGTGCCAGCAGCTTAATCTCACGAATGAACACTGAAGCTTTCTTT. Together with reference TRBV7-2 and TRBJ1-1, the CDR3 gives the full variable domain: GAGVSQSPSNKVTEKGKDVELRCDPISGHTALYWYRQSLGQGLEFLIYFQGNSAPDKSGLPSDRFSAERTGGSVSTLTIQRTQQEDSAVYLCASSLISRMNTEAFFGQGTRLTVV.

The rearrangement links TRBV10-3 to TRBJ2-3; weak D call: TRBD2 (5 bases). CDR3 length: 15 amino acids. In germline, CDR1 is ENHRY, CDR2 SYGVKD. V lost 5 bases and J lost 2, with 14 bases in between. Here the CDR3 DNA reads TGTGCCATCAGTTCGGGGATGGTCCACACAGATACGCAGTATTTT. As protein: CAISSGMVHTDTQYF.

Comment on this clone: This sequence may be a read error, since a much larger clone differs from it by one base. This CDR3 reads CASGPGETQYF. The CDR3 coding sequence is TGTGCCAGCGGCCCGGGGGAGACCCAGTACTTC. The chain combines TRBV11-2 with TRBJ2-5; D possibly corresponds to TRBD2 (5 bases). CDR1 SGHAT and CDR2 FQNNGV come from the germline V gene. V lost 8 bases and J lost 5, with 9 bases in between. The CDR3 spans 11 residues.

This clone appeared once. V usage is TRBV5-3 and J usage is TRBJ1-2, with a possible D match to TRBD1 (6 bases). TRBV5-3 is designated an ORF whose function remains uncertain. V was trimmed by 10 bases and J by 1 base, leaving 26 bases between them. This CDR3 contains 17 residues. CDR3 DNA: TGTGCCGCTGCGCGTCCCTTCGTGGACAGCCTTAACTATGGCTACACCTTC. Translating gives CAAARPFVDSLNYGYTF.

The chain couples TRBV6-5 to TRBJ2-7, with D perhaps matching TRBD1 or TRBD2 (5 bases each). CDR3 length equals 15 residues. Germline CDR1 MNHEY, CDR2 SVGAGI. Between the trimmed V and J ends, which lost 6 bases and 2 bases, there was a span of 17 bases. CDR3: CASRNSGTGTYEQYF. The DNA for the CDR3 is TGTGCCAGCAGGAATTCCGGGACGGGTACCTACGAGCAGTACTTC.

V and J are TRBV7-2 and TRBJ1-1; D gene ambiguous. Trimming stripped 3 bases from V and 0 bases from J, with 5 bases between. Germline V lookup: CDR1 SGHTA, CDR2 FQGNSA. The CDR3 spans 13 residues. For the CDR3, the DNA is TGTGCCAGCAGCTTCGAAGTGAACACTGAAGCTTTCTTT. Translated: CASSFEVNTEAFF.

The chain employs TRBV7-8 and TRBJ2-1, with no clear D. The CDR3 totals 11 residues. Trimming left V 5 bases short and J 11 bases short, with 10 bases between. Germline CDR1 SGHVS, CDR2 FQNEAQ. As DNA, the CDR3 is TGTGCCAGCAGCCCAAGTCTCCAGCAGTTCTTC. This encodes CASSPSLQQFF.

On this clone itself: Other nucleotide sequences in the sample specify the same CDR3. The chain has TRBV5-4 and TRBJ1-1, with 7 bases matching TRBD1. CDR1 and CDR2 (germline): SGHNT, YYREEE (reference sequence). This CDR3 has 14 residues. Unmatched junction bases numbered 5, after V lost 4 bases and J lost 2 bases. CDR3 residues: CASSPRQGNTEAFF. The CDR3 DNA follows: TGTGCCAGCAGCCCTCGACAGGGAAACACTGAAGCTTTCTTT. Drawing the rest from reference TRBV5-4 and TRBJ1-1, the complete variable domain is ETGVTQSPTHLIKTRGQQVTLRCSSQSGHNTVSWYQQALGQGPQFIFQYYREEENGRGNFPPRFSGLQFPNYSSELNVNALELDDSALYLCASSPRQGNTEAFFGQGTRLTVV.

CDR3 sequence reads: CSAVTGNTIYF. The CDR3 coding sequence is TGCAGTGCTGTTACAGGGAACACCATATATTTT. The chain is built from TRBV20-1 and TRBJ1-3; D may be TRBD1 (6 bases). Germline CDR1 and CDR2: DFQATT and SNEGSKA (reference sequence). The CDR3 is 11 amino acids. V gave up 5 bases and J gave up 7 bases, with 9 bases separating them.

V is TRBV11-2 and J is TRBJ2-5, with 8 positions matching TRBD1. The CDR3 sequence is 14 residues long. With 4 bases clipped from V and 3 bases from J, the junction kept 4 bases outside the gene matches. The germline V gene encodes CDR1 SGHAT and CDR2 FQNNGV. The CDR3 sequence: CASSSDRVKETQYF. The CDR3 nucleotides are TGTGCCAGCAGCTCGGACAGGGTAAAAGAGACCCAGTACTTC. Using reference TRBV11-2 and TRBJ2-5 for the parts outside the CDR3, the full variable domain is EAGVAQSPRYKIIEKRQSVAFWCNPISGHATLYWYQQILGQGPKLLIQFQNNGVVDDSQLPKDRFSAERLKGVDSTLKIQPAKLEDSAVYLCASSSDRVKETQYFGPGTRLLVL.

The chain employs TRBV3-1 (or the pseudogene TRBV3-2) and TRBJ1-6; 7 bases fit TRBD1. The CDR3 has 14 residues. CDR1 is LGHDT and CDR2 is YNNKEL in the germline V gene (reference sequence). The trim removed 5 bases at V and 8 bases at J, leaving 6 bases unmatched. DNA of the CDR3: TGTGCCAGCAGCAACCTCAGGGGGTATTCACCCCTCCACTTT. Translated: CASSNLRGYSPLHF.

The chain is built from TRBV18 and TRBJ2-5; D is possibly TRBD2 (5 bases). Germline V gives CDR1 KGHSH, CDR2 LQKENI. Trimming removed 3 bases at V and 5 bases at J, with 10 bases between. The CDR3 contains 13 residues. DNA of the CDR3: TGTGCCAGCTCACCGGGGAGCCTGGAGACCCAGTACTTC. Translated: CASSPGSLETQYF.